The clone carrying this T cell receptor (beta chain) has ten or more counts. V shed 5 bases and J 1 base; nucleotides not matched to a gene: 5. Germline loops: CDR1 SGHTA, CDR2 FQGNSA. The CDR3 runs 15 residues. As for the cDNA, it was generated by 5'RACE with 10-nucleotide random UMIs. TCRdb re-called the 5' RACE reads with MiXCR, one entry per CDR3 protein. The table lists 25,000 to 30,000 distinct CDR3 sequences, about 6.2% of them singletons, with around 8.5% in the top ten. This entry is derived from a study of neurological immune-mediated disorders. The V and J genes are TRBV7-2 and TRBJ2-7; the match to TRBD2 covers 10 bases. Sequencing input: PBMCs. This clonotype was obtained from a woman in her fifties or sixties in good health. The CDR3 sequence is CASSLGLAVSYEQYF. CDR3 DNA: TGTGCCAGCAGCCTCGGACTAGCGGTATCCTACGAGCAGTACTTC.